The 23 T cell receptor beta chains below were found in one sample sequenced in a study of T cell changes during pregnancy in multiple sclerosis. Sequencing was performed with immunoSEQ multiplex PCR; in TCRdb, only in-frame clones are kept and a portion is missing. The sample holds roughly 40,000 clones; around nine tenths are singletons and the top ten take 0.3% to 0.4%. Sample: CD4+ T cells from peripheral blood mononuclear cells, taken in the second trimester of pregnancy. All receptors come from a female donor with multiple sclerosis, enrolled in a pregnancy study.

The chain uses TRBV29-1 and TRBJ1-5, with D hard to call. In germline, CDR1 is SQVTM, CDR2 ANQGSEA. Deletions cut 4 bases from V and 0 bases from J, with 7 bases between. The CDR3 is 13 amino acids. CDR3 nucleotide sequence: TGCAGCGTTGTTGCAGGTAGCAATCAGCCCCAGCATTTT. Its translation: CSVVAGSNQPQHF.

This chain connects TRBV2 to TRBJ1-1; 8 nucleotides match TRBD1. This CDR3 contains 14 residues. The germline CDR1 and CDR2 sequences are SNHLY and FYNNEI. Trimming cost V 9 bases and J 6 bases; bases outside gene matches: 12. The DNA for the CDR3 is TGTGCCAGTTTACAGGGGGGTTTGGCCGCTGAAGCTTTCTTT. It specifies CASLQGGLAAEAFF.

The J gene is TRBJ2-7, the V gene TRBV19; TRBD2 is a possible D gene (5 bases). Germline V gives CDR1 LNHDA, CDR2 SQIVND (reference sequence). V shed 8 bases and J shed 2 bases, with 13 bases lying between them. The CDR3 is 13 amino acids. This CDR3 reads CASSVRVTYEQYF. DNA of the CDR3: TGTGCCAGTTCTGTGAGGGTAACCTACGAGCAGTACTTC.

Note on this clone: The junction departs from the called germline gene at one end, perhaps through a read error. The genes are TRBV9 and TRBJ1-1; D is perhaps TRBD1 (6 bases). The CDR3 is made up of 13 amino acids. CDR1 is SGDLS and CDR2 is YYNGEE in the germline V gene. The CDR3 coding sequence is TGTGCCAGCAACGTACAGGGTCCGACTGAAGCTTTCTTT. Translated: CASNVQGPTEAFF.

This chain uses TRBV19 with TRBJ1-2, with D maybe TRBD1 (6 bases). V lost 0 bases to trimming and J lost 8 bases, with 13 bases between them. The V gene's germline CDR1 is LNHDA and CDR2 SQIVND (reference sequence). This CDR3 spans 14 amino acids. The DNA for the CDR3 is TGTGCCAGTAGTATAGAGGCAGGGGCAGCAGGCTACACCTTC. Residues: CASSIEAGAAGYTF.

This chain connects TRBV2 to TRBJ1-3, with D maybe TRBD1 (6 bases). From germline, CDR1 is SNHLY and CDR2 FYNNEI. The CDR3 is 14 residues long. V lost 7 bases to trimming and J lost 4 bases, with 14 bases between them. Here the CDR3 DNA reads TGTGCCAGCATTAGGACAGACTCCGGAAACACCATATATTTT. The encoded protein is CASIRTDSGNTIYF.

V is TRBV18 and J is TRBJ2-1, with TRBD1 as a possible D gene (6 bases). The germline V gene has CDR1 KGHSH and CDR2 LQKENI. The CDR3 is made up of 17 amino acids. Trimming left V 3 bases short and J 1 base short, with 16 bases between. CDR3 DNA: TGTGCCAGCTCACCGTCTCGGAGAAGGGGGTCCTACAATGAGCAGTTCTTC. It codes for CASSPSRRRGSYNEQFF.

The V gene is TRBV18, the J gene TRBJ2-3; 8 positions agree with TRBD2. This CDR3 spans 16 amino acids. Germline assignment: CDR1 KGHSH and CDR2 LQKENI. Trimming at V came to 3 bases and at J to 1 base, leaving 6 bases not matched to a gene. CDR3 bases: TGTGCCAGCTCACCTCGGGGGGGCCGAGGCACAGATACGCAGTATTTT. Its protein product is CASSPRGGRGTDTQYF.

The chain employs TRBV5-4 and TRBJ2-3; the match to TRBD2 covers 7 bases. In germline, CDR1 is SGHNT, CDR2 YYREEE (reference sequence). The CDR3 has 14 residues. V dropped 5 bases and J dropped 6; count of bases not matched to a gene: 9. The CDR3 nucleotides are TGTGCCAGCAGTCCCGGGACTACCTGGGATACGCAGTATTTT. Translating gives CASSPGTTWDTQYF.

V usage is TRBV27 and J usage is TRBJ1-1, with 8 bases that match TRBD1. In germline, CDR1 is MNHEY, CDR2 SMNVEV (reference sequence). Trimming removed 3 bases from V and 4 bases from J; junction bases left unmatched: 4. CDR3 length: 14 amino acids. CDR3 sequence (DNA): TGTGCCAGCAGTTTCAGGGGGCGCATCACTGAAGCTTTCTTT. This sequence encodes CASSFRGRITEAFF.

The CDR3 DNA is TGTGCCAGCAGCCAGGGACTAGCGAGCACAGATACGCAGTATTTT. Translation: CASSQGLASTDTQYF. The chain links TRBV11-3 to TRBJ2-3; 10 bases fit TRBD2. There are 15 residues in the CDR3. The ends lost 5 bases at V and 0 bases at J; junction bases unmatched: 2. Germline V gives CDR1 SGHNT, CDR2 YENEEA.

This rearrangement joins TRBV7-2 to TRBJ1-1, with D possibly matching TRBD1 (5 bases). V was cut by 0 bases and J by 5 bases, with 13 bases left in between. CDR1 and CDR2 from the germline V gene are SGHTA and FQGNSA. This CDR3 is 15 amino acids long. The CDR3 loop reads CASSLAEGMGTEAFF. The CDR3 bases are TGTGCCAGCAGCTTAGCGGAGGGGATGGGAACTGAAGCTTTCTTT.

This chain connects TRBV19 to TRBJ1-2; 8 positions match TRBD1. Germline V CDR1 and CDR2: LNHDA, SQIVND (reference sequence). The CDR3 length is 15 residues. The junction had 13 bases not matched to a gene; V was cut back by 5 bases and J by 8 bases. CDR3 in DNA: TGTGCCAGTAGTGCGACGGGACAGGCTATCGGCGGCTACACCTTC. Translating gives CASSATGQAIGGYTF.

This clone appeared a single time. This rearrangement joins TRBV5-1 to TRBJ2-5, with D tentatively TRBD2 (7 bases). The germline V gene encodes CDR1 SGHRS and CDR2 YFSETQ. Trimming pared 0 bases from V and 5 bases from J, leaving 11 bases between. The CDR3 sequence is 14 residues long. The CDR3 here is CASSLVAGAETQYF. As DNA, the CDR3 is TGCGCCAGCAGCTTGGTGGCGGGGGCGGAGACCCAGTACTTC.

The chain couples TRBV2 to TRBJ2-5; the match to TRBD2 covers 9 bases. The J call is doubtful: the DNA matches TRBJ2-7 better. This CDR3 comprises 14 residues. The germline V gene encodes CDR1 SNHLY and CDR2 FYNNEI. The CDR3 loop is CASSDASGDYEQYF. The CDR3 nucleotides are TGTGCCAGCAGTGACGCTAGCGGGGACTACGAGCAGTACTTC.

This rearrangement joins TRBV25-1 to TRBJ1-1; no definite D call. Per germline, CDR1 MGHDK and CDR2 SYGVNS. Trimming took 7 bases from V and 1 from J, leaving 13 bases between them. The CDR3 covers 14 residues. Written as DNA, the CDR3 is TGTGCCAGCAAATCCCCCGGAGGGAACACTGAAGCTTTCTTT. Translating gives CASKSPGGNTEAFF.

The chain combines TRBV6-6 with TRBJ1-2, with 12 nucleotides matching TRBD1. After removal of 5 bases from V and 4 bases from J, the junction contained 8 bases not matched to a gene. This CDR3 spans 16 amino acids. Germline V gives CDR1 MNHNY, CDR2 SVGAGI (reference sequence). DNA for the CDR3: TGTGCCAGCAGTAGCTTTGGGACAGGGGGCGGCTATGGCTACACCTTC. Protein: CASSSFGTGGGYGYTF.

A note on this clone: The sample contains more than one DNA sequence encoding this CDR3. CDR3 region: CASSRGQNTEAFF. DNA of the CDR3: TGTGCCAGCTCACGTGGACAGAACACTGAAGCTTTCTTT. The V gene is TRBV18, the J gene TRBJ1-1, with a possible D match to TRBD1 (5 bases). The length of the CDR3 is 13 residues. V lost 4 bases, J lost 1 base, and 7 bases lay in between. Germline-derived CDR1 and CDR2 are KGHSH and LQKENI.

The table lists this clone with a count of one. The chain uses TRBV7-8 and TRBJ1-2; TRBD1 matches at 8 bases. CDR1 SGHVS and CDR2 FQNEAQ come from the germline V gene. The junction had 8 bases not matched to a gene; V was cut back by 1 base and J by 7 bases. The CDR3 loop spans 15 amino acids. The CDR3 protein is CASSLVQGALSGYTF. The CDR3 bases are TGTGCCAGCAGCTTAGTCCAGGGGGCGCTTTCTGGCTACACCTTC. Drawing the rest from reference TRBV7-8 and TRBJ1-2, the complete variable domain is GAGVSQSPRYKVAKRGQDVALRCDPISGHVSLFWYQQALGQGPEFLTYFQNEAQLDKSGLPSDRFFAERPEGSVSTLKIQRTQQEDSAVYLCASSLVQGALSGYTFGSGTRLTVV.

This rearrangement joins TRBV6-1 to TRBJ2-6; TRBD1 matches 7 bases. The CDR3 is 15 amino acids. From germline, CDR1 is MNHNS and CDR2 SASEGT. Trimming at V came to 8 bases and at J to 0 bases, leaving 4 bases not matched to a gene. The CDR3 sequence: CASFGDSSGANVLTF. In nucleotides, the CDR3 is TGTGCCAGCTTCGGGGACAGCTCTGGGGCCAACGTCCTGACTTTC.

V is TRBV7-2 and J is TRBJ2-6; tentatively, D is TRBD1 (5 bases). CDR1 and CDR2 from the germline V gene are SGHTA and FQGNSA. This CDR3 has 18 residues. V was shortened by 3 bases and J by 0 bases, with 15 bases between the two germline ends. The CDR3 sequence: CASSFLPRTYSGANVLTF. Written as DNA, the CDR3 is TGTGCCAGCAGCTTTCTCCCCCGGACATACTCTGGGGCCAACGTCCTGACTTTC.

The rearrangement links TRBV4-2 to TRBJ2-3; 8 bases are a match to TRBD1. The CDR3 spans 17 residues. Germline V lookup: CDR1 LGHNA, CDR2 YNFKEQ. J gave up 3 bases and V 1 base, and 9 bases lay outside the gene matches. CDR3 nucleotides: TGTGCCAGCAGCCAAGCGGTAGGACAGGGTACTACAGATACGCAGTATTTT. Amino acids: CASSQAVGQGTTDTQYF.

This chain links TRBV6-1 with TRBJ2-1; 11 nucleotides line up with TRBD2. After removal of 4 bases from V and 8 bases from J, the junction contained 4 bases not matched to a gene. The CDR3 runs to 14 residues. Looked up from germline, CDR1 is MNHNS and CDR2 is SASEGT. CDR3 residues: CASSALAGEHEQFF. CDR3 DNA: TGTGCCAGCAGTGCACTAGCGGGAGAACATGAGCAGTTCTTC.